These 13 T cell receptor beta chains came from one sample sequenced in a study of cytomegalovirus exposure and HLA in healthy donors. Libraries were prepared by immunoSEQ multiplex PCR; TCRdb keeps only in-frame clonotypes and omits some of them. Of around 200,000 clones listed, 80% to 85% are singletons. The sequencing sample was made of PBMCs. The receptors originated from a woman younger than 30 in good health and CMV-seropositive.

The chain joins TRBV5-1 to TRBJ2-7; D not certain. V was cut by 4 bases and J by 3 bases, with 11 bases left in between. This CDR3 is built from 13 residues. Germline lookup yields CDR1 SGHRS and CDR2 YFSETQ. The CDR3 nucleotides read TGCGCCAGCAGCCCCAACCCGGGCTACGAGCAGTACTTC. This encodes CASSPNPGYEQYF.

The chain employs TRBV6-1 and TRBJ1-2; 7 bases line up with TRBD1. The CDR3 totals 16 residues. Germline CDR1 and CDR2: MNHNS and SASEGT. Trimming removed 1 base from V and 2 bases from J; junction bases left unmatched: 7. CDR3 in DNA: TGTGCCAGCAGTGAAGAAGGAACAGGGGCCAACTATGGCTACACCTTC. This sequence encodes CASSEEGTGANYGYTF.

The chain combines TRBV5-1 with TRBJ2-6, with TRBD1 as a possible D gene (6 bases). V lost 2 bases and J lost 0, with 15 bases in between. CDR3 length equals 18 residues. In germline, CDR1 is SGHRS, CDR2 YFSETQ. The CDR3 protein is CASSFGRGLTSGANVLTF. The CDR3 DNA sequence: TGCGCCAGCAGCTTCGGCAGGGGCCTTACCTCTGGGGCCAACGTCCTGACTTTC.

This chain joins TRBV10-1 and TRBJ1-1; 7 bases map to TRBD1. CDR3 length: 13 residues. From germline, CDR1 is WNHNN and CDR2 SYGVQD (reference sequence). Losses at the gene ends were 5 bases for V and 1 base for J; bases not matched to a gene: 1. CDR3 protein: CASSWDRNTEAFF. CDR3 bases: TGCGCCAGCAGTTGGGACAGGAACACTGAAGCTTTCTTT.

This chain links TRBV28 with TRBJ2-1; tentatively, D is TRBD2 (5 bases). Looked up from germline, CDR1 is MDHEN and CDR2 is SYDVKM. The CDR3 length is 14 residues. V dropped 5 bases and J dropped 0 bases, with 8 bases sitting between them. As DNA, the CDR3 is TGTGCCAGCAGTCTCAGCGGCTCCTACAATGAGCAGTTCTTC. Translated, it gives CASSLSGSYNEQFF.

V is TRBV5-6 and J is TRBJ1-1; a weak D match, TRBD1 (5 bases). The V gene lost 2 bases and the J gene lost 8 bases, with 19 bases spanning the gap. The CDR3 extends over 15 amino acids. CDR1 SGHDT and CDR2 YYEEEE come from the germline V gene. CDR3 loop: CASSLRPTQAPEAFF. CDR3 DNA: TGTGCCAGCAGCTTACGTCCAACACAGGCTCCCGAAGCTTTCTTT.

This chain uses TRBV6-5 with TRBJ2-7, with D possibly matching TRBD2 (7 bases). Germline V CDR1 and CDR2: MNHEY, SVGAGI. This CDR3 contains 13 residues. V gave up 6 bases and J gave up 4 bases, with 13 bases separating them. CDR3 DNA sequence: TGTGCCAGCAGCCCCCGGGGGGCTTACGAGCAGTACTTC. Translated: CASSPRGAYEQYF.

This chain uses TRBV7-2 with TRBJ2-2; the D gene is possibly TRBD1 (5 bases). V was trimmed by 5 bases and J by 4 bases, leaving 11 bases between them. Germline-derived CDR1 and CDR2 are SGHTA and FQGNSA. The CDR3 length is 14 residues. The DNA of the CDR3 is TGTGCCAGCAGCCTTGGGGCCCCCACCGGGGAGCTGTTTTTT. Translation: CASSLGAPTGELFF.

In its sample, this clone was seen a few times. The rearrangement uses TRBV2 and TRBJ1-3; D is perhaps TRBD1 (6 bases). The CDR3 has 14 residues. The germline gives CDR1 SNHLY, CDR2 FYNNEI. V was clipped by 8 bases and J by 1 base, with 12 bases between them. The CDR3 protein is CASSDRTSGNTIYF. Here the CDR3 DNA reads TGTGCCAGCTCAGACAGGACTTCTGGAAACACCATATATTTT.

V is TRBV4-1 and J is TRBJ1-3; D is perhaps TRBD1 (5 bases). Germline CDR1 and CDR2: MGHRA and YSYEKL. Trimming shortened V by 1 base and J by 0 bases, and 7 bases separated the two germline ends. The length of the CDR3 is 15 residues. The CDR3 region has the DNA TGCGCCAGCAGCCAAGCCGGGGGCTCTGGAAACACCATATATTTT. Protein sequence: CASSQAGGSGNTIYF.

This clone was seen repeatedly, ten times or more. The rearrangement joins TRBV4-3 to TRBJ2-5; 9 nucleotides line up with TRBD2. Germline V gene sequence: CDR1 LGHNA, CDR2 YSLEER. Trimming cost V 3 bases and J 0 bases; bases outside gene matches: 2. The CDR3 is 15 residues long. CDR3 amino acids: CASSQQRGDQETQYF. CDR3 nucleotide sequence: TGCGCCAGCAGCCAGCAGCGGGGGGACCAAGAGACCCAGTACTTC.

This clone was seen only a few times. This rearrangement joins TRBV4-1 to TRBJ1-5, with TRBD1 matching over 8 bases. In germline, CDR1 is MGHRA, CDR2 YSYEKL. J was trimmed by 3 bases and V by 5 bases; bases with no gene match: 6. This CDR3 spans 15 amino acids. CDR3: CASSRPDRDNQPQHF. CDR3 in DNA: TGCGCCAGCAGCAGACCGGACAGGGACAATCAGCCCCAGCATTTT.

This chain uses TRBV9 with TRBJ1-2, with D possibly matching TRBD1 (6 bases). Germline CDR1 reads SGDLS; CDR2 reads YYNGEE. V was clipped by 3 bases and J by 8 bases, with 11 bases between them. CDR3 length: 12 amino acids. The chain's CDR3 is CASSARGGGYTF. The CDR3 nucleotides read TGTGCCAGCAGCGCCAGGGGTGGAGGCTACACCTTC.